Presented here are 24 T cell receptor beta chains from one specimen sequenced in a study of cytomegalovirus exposure and HLA in healthy donors. In the PCR, 60 Vbeta and 13 Jbeta primers were used. Using immunoSEQ multiplex PCR, the repertoire was profiled, and TCRdb retains in-frame clones only, with some absent. Among tens of thousands of clones listed, 70% were seen once. The sample consisted of PBMCs. The receptors come from a woman between 50 and 59 years old in good health and CMV-seronegative.

The CDR3 loop reads CASSRVAGVTGELFF. The DNA for the CDR3 is TGTGCCAGCAGCCGAGTAGCGGGAGTTACCGGGGAGCTGTTTTTT. The V call is TRBV7-2, the J call TRBJ2-2; 9 bases line up with TRBD2. The CDR3 has 15 amino acids. Germline assignment: CDR1 SGHTA and CDR2 FQGNSA. V was clipped by 5 bases and J by 5 bases; unmatched bases: 6. Using reference TRBV7-2 and TRBJ2-2 for the parts outside the CDR3, the full variable domain is GAGVSQSPSNKVTEKGKDVELRCDPISGHTALYWYRQSLGQGLEFLIYFQGNSAPDKSGLPSDRFSAERTGGSVSTLTIQRTQQEDSAVYLCASSRVAGVTGELFFGEGSRLTVL.

Here the CDR3 DNA reads TGTGCCATCAGTGTCCCAGGGCCACGCACAGATACGCAGTATTTT. This sequence encodes CAISVPGPRTDTQYF. The rearrangement uses TRBV10-3 and TRBJ2-3; D might be TRBD1 (5 bases). The CDR3 is made up of 15 amino acids. The germline CDR1 and CDR2 sequences are ENHRY and SYGVKD. V was trimmed by 4 bases and J by 1 base, leaving 12 bases between them.

CDR3 sequence reads: CSVETGAYGYTF. In DNA form, the CDR3 reads TGCAGCGTTGAAACAGGGGCCTATGGCTACACCTTC. The V call is TRBV29-1, the J call TRBJ1-2, with 7 nucleotides matching TRBD1. Germline V gene lookup returns CDR1 SQVTM and CDR2 ANQGSEA. The CDR3 consists of 12 residues. V lost 2 bases, J lost 4 bases, and 1 base stayed unmatched.

The genes are TRBV6-1 and TRBJ2-1, with D maybe TRBD1 (6 bases). The CDR3 is 15 residues long. Germline CDR1 MNHNS, CDR2 SASEGT. V was pared by 4 bases and J by 0 bases, with 10 bases between. CDR3 bases: TGTGCCAGCAGTGCCGGACAGAGCTCCTACAATGAGCAGTTCTTC. It codes for CASSAGQSSYNEQFF.

This chain uses TRBV19 with TRBJ1-1, with TRBD1 as a possible D gene (5 bases). This CDR3 has 13 amino acids. Trimming left V 9 bases short and J 1 base short, with 12 bases between. Germline lookup yields CDR1 LNHDA and CDR2 SQIVND (reference sequence). The CDR3 here is CASSRVPNTEAFF. As DNA, the CDR3 is TGTGCCAGCAGCAGGGTCCCGAACACTGAAGCTTTCTTT.

The rearrangement uses TRBV15 and TRBJ1-4, with 10 positions matching TRBD1. Germline V gives CDR1 LNHNV, CDR2 YYDKDF (reference sequence). With 3 bases clipped from V and 10 bases from J, the junction kept 5 bases outside the gene matches. This CDR3 contains 14 residues. The CDR3 loop reads CATSSDRGLVKLFF. In DNA form, the CDR3 reads TGTGCCACCAGCAGCGACAGGGGGCTGGTAAAACTGTTTTTT.

This clone was detected only a few times. The chain couples TRBV6-1 to TRBJ2-3; 8 bases are shared with TRBD1. The CDR3 extends over 14 amino acids. CDR1 is MNHNS and CDR2 is SASEGT in the germline V gene. After removal of 8 bases from V and 5 bases from J, the junction contained 9 bases not matched to a gene. CDR3 loop: CASGTAGGGDTQYF. Here the CDR3 DNA reads TGTGCCAGCGGGACCGCAGGGGGCGGAGATACGCAGTATTTT.

This chain uses TRBV6-5 with TRBJ1-5; weak D call: TRBD1 (5 bases). The length of the CDR3 is 12 residues. V lost 8 bases and J lost 5, with 10 bases in between. CDR1 MNHEY and CDR2 SVGAGI come from the germline V gene. The CDR3 sequence is CASGGGDQPQHF. The CDR3 DNA is TGTGCCAGCGGAGGAGGGGATCAGCCCCAGCATTTT.

The chain has TRBV6-5 and TRBJ1-4, with D possibly TRBD1 on 5 matching bases. The CDR3 covers 13 residues. V was clipped by 2 bases and J by 10 bases, with 11 bases between them. Germline V gene data show CDR1 as MNHEY and CDR2 as SVGAGI. The CDR3 is CASSYGRGRKLFF. The CDR3 DNA sequence: TGTGCCAGCAGTTACGGAAGGGGCAGAAAACTGTTTTTT.

This rearrangement joins TRBV29-1 to TRBJ2-7, with 7 bases that match TRBD1. The CDR3 has 16 residues. V lost 0 bases and J lost 2; bases outside the gene matches: 10. Germline CDR1 SQVTM, CDR2 ANQGSEA. The CDR3 reads CSVEDQTTGATYEQYF. The CDR3 DNA follows: TGCAGCGTTGAAGACCAAACCACAGGGGCCACCTACGAGCAGTACTTC.

The chain joins TRBV5-1 to TRBJ1-1; the match to TRBD1 covers 9 bases. The length of the CDR3 is 14 residues. V trimming: 4 bases; J trimming: 5 bases; junction bases outside the gene matches: 6. Germline assignment: CDR1 SGHRS and CDR2 YFSETQ. The CDR3 region is CASSPRTGETEAFF. The CDR3 DNA sequence: TGCGCCAGCAGCCCCCGGACAGGGGAAACTGAAGCTTTCTTT. The whole variable domain, remainder taken from reference TRBV5-1 and TRBJ1-1, is KAGVTQTPRYLIKTRGQQVTLSCSPISGHRSVSWYQQTPGQGLQFLFEYFSETQRNKGNFPGRFSGRQFSNSRSEMNVSTLELGDSALYLCASSPRTGETEAFFGQGTRLTVV.

The chain couples TRBV29-1 to TRBJ2-2; D is unclear. CDR1 SQVTM and CDR2 ANQGSEA come from the germline V gene. Trimming cost V 7 bases and J 4 bases, with 13 bases left between them. The CDR3 extends over 13 amino acids. Here the CDR3 DNA reads TGCAGCGCTGACAATTCGGGCACCGGGGAGCTGTTTTTT. Translation: CSADNSGTGELFF.

In its sample, this clone was seen a few times. The gene calls are TRBV5-1 and TRBJ2-2, with 8 bases identical to TRBD1. V shed 8 bases and J 5 bases; nucleotides not matched to a gene: 11. The CDR3 length is 15 residues. CDR1 and CDR2 (germline): SGHRS, YFSETQ. The CDR3 DNA reads as TGCGCCAGTAGTGACAGGGGAAGTGATACCGGGGAGCTGTTTTTT. The encoded protein is CASSDRGSDTGELFF.

The gene calls are TRBV7-9 and TRBJ1-4, with D unresolved. Germline V gives CDR1 SEHNR, CDR2 FQNEAQ (reference sequence). V lost 5 bases, J lost 2 bases, and 9 bases lay in between. This CDR3 has 14 residues. CDR3 nucleotide sequence: TGTGCCAGCAGCCGCGACGGGACTAATGAAAAACTGTTTTTT. Residues: CASSRDGTNEKLFF.

This chain joins TRBV7-9 and TRBJ2-1, with D possibly TRBD2 on 6 matching bases. CDR3 size: 14 residues. Germline V CDR1 and CDR2: SEHNR, FQNEAQ (reference sequence). V was pared by 2 bases and J by 4 bases, with 9 bases between. CDR3 region: CASSLLASYNEQFF. Here the CDR3 DNA reads TGTGCCAGCAGCTTACTAGCGTCGTACAATGAGCAGTTCTTC.

The chain is built from TRBV5-4 and TRBJ2-3, with 8 bases fitting TRBD2. Germline V lookup: CDR1 SGHNT, CDR2 YYREEE (reference sequence). The CDR3 has 16 residues. V lost 5 bases, J lost 11 bases, and 19 bases stayed unmatched. CDR3 residues: CASSRGLAPVNLLQYF. The CDR3 bases are TGTGCCAGCAGTCGCGGACTAGCACCAGTTAATCTCTTGCAGTATTTT.

Notes on this clone: Sequence at one end of the junction differs from germline and may be a read error. The chain is built from TRBV6-4 and TRBJ1-2, with a possible D match to TRBD1 (6 bases). The CDR3 covers 16 residues. CDR1 is MRHNA, CDR2 SNTAGT, per germline. The CDR3 loop is CASSDSPGGPIRGYTF. CDR3 nucleotides: TGTGCCAGCAGCGACTCCCCGGGGGGCCCTATCAGGGGCTACACCTTC.

The chain combines TRBV7-6 with TRBJ1-1; D may be TRBD1 (6 bases). Germline V gene lookup returns CDR1 SGHVS and CDR2 FNYEAQ. V dropped 5 bases and J dropped 5 bases, with 21 bases sitting between them. CDR3 length: 16 residues. In nucleotides, the CDR3 is TGTGCCAGCAGCCCCCAACCCCACAGGGTAGGGACTGAAGCTTTCTTT. Protein sequence: CASSPQPHRVGTEAFF.

The chain recombines TRBV7-9 with TRBJ2-7; tentatively, D is TRBD1 (5 bases). The germline gives CDR1 SEHNR, CDR2 FQNEAQ (reference sequence). The CDR3 consists of 13 residues. Trimming removed 5 bases at V and 5 bases at J, with 13 bases between. The CDR3 sequence is CASSLRVMNEQYF. The DNA for the CDR3 is TGTGCCAGCAGCCTCAGGGTGATGAACGAGCAGTACTTC.

In nucleotides, the CDR3 is TGTGCCAGCAGCTTTAGCGGGGGGGAACCCTACAATGAGCAGTTCTTC. Its protein product is CASSFSGGEPYNEQFF. This sequence joins TRBV7-2 and TRBJ2-1, with TRBD2 matching 11 bases. The trim removed 3 bases at V and 2 bases at J, leaving 3 bases unmatched. CDR1 is SGHTA, CDR2 FQGNSA, per germline. CDR3 length: 16 residues.

This chain uses TRBV27 with TRBJ1-1; possible D gene TRBD1, 6 bases. The germline V gene has CDR1 MNHEY and CDR2 SMNVEV (reference sequence). The CDR3 extends over 15 amino acids. V lost 8 bases to trimming and J lost 5 bases, with 21 bases between them. DNA for the CDR3: TGTGCCAGCCGAGGAATCCACAGGGTCCGGACTGAAGCTTTCTTT. Translating it yields CASRGIHRVRTEAFF.

The chain couples TRBV9 to TRBJ1-5; D ambiguous. This CDR3 spans 14 amino acids. Germline values: CDR1 SGDLS, CDR2 YYNGEE. Trimming removed 2 bases from V and 0 bases from J, with 6 bases in between. The CDR3 reads CASSVDNSNQPQHF. The CDR3 nucleotides are TGTGCCAGCAGCGTCGACAATAGCAATCAGCCCCAGCATTTT.

The chain recombines TRBV7-9 with TRBJ2-7; 9 nucleotides line up with TRBD2. V dropped 3 bases and J dropped 4; count of bases not matched to a gene: 4. CDR3 size: 14 residues. Germline loops: CDR1 SEHNR, CDR2 FQNEAQ (reference sequence). This chain's CDR3 is CASSFYSGGYEQYF. The CDR3 DNA reads TGTGCCAGCAGCTTCTATAGCGGGGGATACGAGCAGTACTTC.

J is TRBJ2-7 and V is TRBV20-1, with unresolved D. The CDR3 runs 11 residues. V gave up 5 bases and J gave up 6 bases, with 11 bases separating them. The germline V gene has CDR1 DFQATT and CDR2 SNEGSKA (reference sequence). The chain's CDR3 is CSARSLSEQYF. CDR3 bases: TGCAGTGCTCGGAGTTTATCCGAGCAGTACTTC.